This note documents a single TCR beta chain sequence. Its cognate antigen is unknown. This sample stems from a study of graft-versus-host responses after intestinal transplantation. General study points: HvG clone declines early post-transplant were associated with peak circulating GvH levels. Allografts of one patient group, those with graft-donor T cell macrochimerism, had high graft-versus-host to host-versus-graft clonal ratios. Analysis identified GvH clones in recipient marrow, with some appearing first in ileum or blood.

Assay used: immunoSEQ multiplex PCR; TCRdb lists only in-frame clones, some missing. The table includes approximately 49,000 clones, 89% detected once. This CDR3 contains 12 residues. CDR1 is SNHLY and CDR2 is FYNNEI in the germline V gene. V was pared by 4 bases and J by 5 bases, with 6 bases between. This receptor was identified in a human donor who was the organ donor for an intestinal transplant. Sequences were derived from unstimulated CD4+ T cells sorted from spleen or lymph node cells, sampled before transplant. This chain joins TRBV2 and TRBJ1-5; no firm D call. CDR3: CASSGGYQPQHF. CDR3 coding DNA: TGTGCCAGCAGTGGCGGGTATCAGCCCCAGCATTTT.